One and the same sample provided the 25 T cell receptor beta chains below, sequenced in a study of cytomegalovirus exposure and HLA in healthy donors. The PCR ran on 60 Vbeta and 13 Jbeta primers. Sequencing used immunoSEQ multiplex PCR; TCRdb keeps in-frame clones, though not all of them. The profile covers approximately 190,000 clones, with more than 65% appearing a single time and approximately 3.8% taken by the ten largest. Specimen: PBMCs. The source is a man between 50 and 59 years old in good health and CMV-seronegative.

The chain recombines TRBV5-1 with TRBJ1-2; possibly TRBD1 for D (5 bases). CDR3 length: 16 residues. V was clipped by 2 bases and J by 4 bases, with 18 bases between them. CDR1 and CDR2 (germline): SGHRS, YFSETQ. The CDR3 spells CASSFGTRGLFYGYTF. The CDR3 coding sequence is TGCGCCAGCAGCTTTGGGACTAGAGGGCTTTTCTATGGCTACACCTTC.

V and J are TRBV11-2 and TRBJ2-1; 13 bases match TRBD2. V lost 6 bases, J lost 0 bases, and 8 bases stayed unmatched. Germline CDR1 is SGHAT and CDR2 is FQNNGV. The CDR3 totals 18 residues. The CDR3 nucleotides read TGTGCCAGCAGTCGACTAGCGGGGGGTCTTAGCTCCTACAATGAGCAGTTCTTC. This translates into CASSRLAGGLSSYNEQFF.

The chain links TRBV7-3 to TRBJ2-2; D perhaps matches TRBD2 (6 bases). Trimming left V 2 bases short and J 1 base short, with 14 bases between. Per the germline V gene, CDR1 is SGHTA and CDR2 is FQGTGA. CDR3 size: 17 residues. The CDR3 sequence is CASSLAKGGLNTGELFF. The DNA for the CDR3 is TGTGCCAGCAGCTTAGCGAAAGGAGGGCTGAACACCGGGGAGCTGTTTTTT. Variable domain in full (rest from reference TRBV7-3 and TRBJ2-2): GAGVSQTPSNKVTEKGKYVELRCDPISGHTALYWYRQSLGQGPEFLIYFQGTGAADDSGLPNDRFFAVRPEGSVSTLKIQRTERGDSAVYLCASSLAKGGLNTGELFFGEGSRLTVL.

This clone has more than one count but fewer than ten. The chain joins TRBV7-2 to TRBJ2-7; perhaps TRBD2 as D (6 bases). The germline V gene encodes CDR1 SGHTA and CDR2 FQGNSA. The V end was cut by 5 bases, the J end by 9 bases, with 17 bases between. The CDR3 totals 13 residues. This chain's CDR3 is CASSPERVPGQYF. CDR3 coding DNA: TGTGCCAGCAGCCCGGAGCGGGTCCCTGGGCAGTACTTC. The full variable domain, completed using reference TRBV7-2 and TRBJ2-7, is GAGVSQSPSNKVTEKGKDVELRCDPISGHTALYWYRQSLGQGLEFLIYFQGNSAPDKSGLPSDRFSAERTGGSVSTLTIQRTQQEDSAVYLCASSPERVPGQYFGPGTRLTVT.

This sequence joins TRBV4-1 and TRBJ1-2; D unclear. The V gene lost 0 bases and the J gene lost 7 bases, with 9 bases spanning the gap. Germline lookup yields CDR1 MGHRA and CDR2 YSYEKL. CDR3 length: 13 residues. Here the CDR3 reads CASSQDRYGGYTF. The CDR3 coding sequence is TGCGCCAGCAGCCAAGATCGCTACGGTGGCTACACCTTC.

The CDR3 spells CASRTGETGDTQYF. Here the CDR3 DNA reads TGTGCCAGCAGAACCGGGGAAACTGGAGATACGCAGTATTTT. The V call is TRBV2, the J call TRBJ2-3; D perhaps matches TRBD2 (5 bases). Trimming took 6 bases from V and 5 from J, leaving 15 bases between them. CDR1 and CDR2 (germline): SNHLY, FYNNEI. This CDR3 spans 14 amino acids.

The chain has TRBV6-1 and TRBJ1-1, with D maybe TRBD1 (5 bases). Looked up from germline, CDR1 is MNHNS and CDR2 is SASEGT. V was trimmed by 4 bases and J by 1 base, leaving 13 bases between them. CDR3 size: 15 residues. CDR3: CASSGGLEGNTEAFF. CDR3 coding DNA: TGTGCCAGCAGTGGGGGACTGGAGGGGAACACTGAAGCTTTCTTT.

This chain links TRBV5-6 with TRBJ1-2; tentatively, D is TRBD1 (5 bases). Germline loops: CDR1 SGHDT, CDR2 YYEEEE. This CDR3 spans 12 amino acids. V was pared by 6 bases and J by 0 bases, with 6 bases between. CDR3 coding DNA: TGTGCCAGCACGACAGCTAACTATGGCTACACCTTC. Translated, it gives CASTTANYGYTF. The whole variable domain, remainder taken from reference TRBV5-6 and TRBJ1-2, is DAGVTQSPTHLIKTRGQQVTLRCSPKSGHDTVSWYQQALGQGPQFIFQYYEEEERQRGNFPDRFSGHQFPNYSSELNVNALLLGDSALYLCASTTANYGYTFGSGTRLTVV.

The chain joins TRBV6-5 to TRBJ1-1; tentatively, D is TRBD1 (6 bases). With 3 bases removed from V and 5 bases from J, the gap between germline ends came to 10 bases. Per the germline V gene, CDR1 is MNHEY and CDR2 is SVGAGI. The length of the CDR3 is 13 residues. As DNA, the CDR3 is TGTGCCAGCAGTTATCAGGGGCGGACTGAAGCTTTCTTT. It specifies CASSYQGRTEAFF.

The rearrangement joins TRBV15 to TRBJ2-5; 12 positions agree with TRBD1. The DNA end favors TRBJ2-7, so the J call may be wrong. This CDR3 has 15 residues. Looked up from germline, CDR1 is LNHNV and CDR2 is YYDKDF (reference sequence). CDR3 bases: TGTGCCACCAGCAGGCCGGGACAGGGGGCAATCGAGCAGTACTTC. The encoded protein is CATSRPGQGAIEQYF.

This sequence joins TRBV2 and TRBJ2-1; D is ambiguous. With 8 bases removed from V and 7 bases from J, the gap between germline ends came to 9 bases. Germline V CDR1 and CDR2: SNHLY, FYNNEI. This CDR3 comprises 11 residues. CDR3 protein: CASHSFNEQFF. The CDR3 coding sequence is TGTGCCAGCCACTCCTTTAATGAGCAGTTCTTC.

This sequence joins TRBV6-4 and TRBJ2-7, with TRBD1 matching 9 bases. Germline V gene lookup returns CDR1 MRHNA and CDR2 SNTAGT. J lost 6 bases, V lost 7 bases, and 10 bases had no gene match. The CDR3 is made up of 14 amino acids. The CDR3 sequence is CASIPGQGRFEQYF. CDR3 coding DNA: TGTGCCAGCATCCCGGGACAGGGACGTTTCGAGCAGTACTTC.

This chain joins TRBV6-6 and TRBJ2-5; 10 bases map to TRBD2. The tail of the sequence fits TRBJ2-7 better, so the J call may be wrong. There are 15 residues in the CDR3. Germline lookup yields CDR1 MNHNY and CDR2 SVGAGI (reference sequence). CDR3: CASSWTSGPTYEQYF. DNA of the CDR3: TGTGCCAGCAGTTGGACTAGCGGCCCTACCTACGAGCAGTACTTC.

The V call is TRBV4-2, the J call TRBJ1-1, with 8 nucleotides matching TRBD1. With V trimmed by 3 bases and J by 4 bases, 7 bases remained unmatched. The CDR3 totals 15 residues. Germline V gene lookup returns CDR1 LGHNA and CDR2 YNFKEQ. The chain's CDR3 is CASSHGGQGATEAFF. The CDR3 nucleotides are TGTGCCAGCAGCCATGGAGGGCAGGGGGCCACTGAAGCTTTCTTT.

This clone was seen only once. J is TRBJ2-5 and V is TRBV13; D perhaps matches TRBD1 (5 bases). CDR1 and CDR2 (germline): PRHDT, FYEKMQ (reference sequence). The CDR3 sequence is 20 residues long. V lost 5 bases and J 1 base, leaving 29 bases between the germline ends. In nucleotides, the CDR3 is TGTGCCAGCAGCCCTGGTCGGGCAGGGCCGACAAGAAACCGCCAAGAGACCCAGTACTTC. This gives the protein CASSPGRAGPTRNRQETQYF.

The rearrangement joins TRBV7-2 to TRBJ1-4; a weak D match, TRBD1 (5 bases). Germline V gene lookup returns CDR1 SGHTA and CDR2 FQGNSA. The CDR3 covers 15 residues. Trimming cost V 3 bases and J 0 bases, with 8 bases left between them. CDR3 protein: CASSFGGATNEKLFF. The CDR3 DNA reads TGTGCCAGCAGCTTCGGGGGGGCAACTAATGAAAAACTGTTTTTT. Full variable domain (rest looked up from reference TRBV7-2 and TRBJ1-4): GAGVSQSPSNKVTEKGKDVELRCDPISGHTALYWYRQSLGQGLEFLIYFQGNSAPDKSGLPSDRFSAERTGGSVSTLTIQRTQQEDSAVYLCASSFGGATNEKLFFGSGTQLSVL.

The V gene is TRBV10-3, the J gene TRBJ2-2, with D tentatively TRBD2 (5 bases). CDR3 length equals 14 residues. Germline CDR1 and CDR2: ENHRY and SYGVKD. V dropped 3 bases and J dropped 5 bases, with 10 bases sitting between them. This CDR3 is CAISDSRGTGELFF. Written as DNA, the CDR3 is TGTGCCATCAGTGACTCCAGAGGGACCGGGGAGCTGTTTTTT.

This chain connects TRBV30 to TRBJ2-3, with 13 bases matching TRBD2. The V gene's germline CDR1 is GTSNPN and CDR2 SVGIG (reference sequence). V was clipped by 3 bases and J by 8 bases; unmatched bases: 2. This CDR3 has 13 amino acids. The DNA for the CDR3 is TGTGCCTGGAGGACTAGCGGGGGGCCTACGCAGTATTTT. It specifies CAWRTSGGPTQYF.

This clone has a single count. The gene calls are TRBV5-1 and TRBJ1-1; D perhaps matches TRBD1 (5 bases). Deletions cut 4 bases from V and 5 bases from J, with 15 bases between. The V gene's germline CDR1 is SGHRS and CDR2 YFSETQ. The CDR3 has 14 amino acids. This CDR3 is CASSRMGKGTEAFF. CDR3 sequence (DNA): TGCGCCAGCAGCAGAATGGGGAAGGGGACTGAAGCTTTCTTT.

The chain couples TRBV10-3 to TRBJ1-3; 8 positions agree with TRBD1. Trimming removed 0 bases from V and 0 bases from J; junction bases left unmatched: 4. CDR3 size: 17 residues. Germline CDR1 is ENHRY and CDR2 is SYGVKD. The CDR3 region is CAISESRTGSSGNTIYF. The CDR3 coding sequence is TGTGCCATCAGTGAGTCGCGGACAGGGAGCTCTGGAAACACCATATATTTT.

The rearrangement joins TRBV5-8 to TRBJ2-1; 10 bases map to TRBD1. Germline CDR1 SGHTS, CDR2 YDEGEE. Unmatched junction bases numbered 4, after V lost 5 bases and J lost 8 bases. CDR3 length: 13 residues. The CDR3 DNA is TGTGCCAGCAGTAGACAGGGGGCCTATGAGCAGTTCTTC. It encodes CASSRQGAYEQFF. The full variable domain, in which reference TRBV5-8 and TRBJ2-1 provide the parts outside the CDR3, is EAGVTQSPTHLIKTRGQQATLRCSPISGHTSVYWYQQALGLGLQFLLWYDEGEERNRGNFPPRFSGRQFPNYSSELNVNALELEDSALYLCASSRQGAYEQFFGPGTRLTVL.

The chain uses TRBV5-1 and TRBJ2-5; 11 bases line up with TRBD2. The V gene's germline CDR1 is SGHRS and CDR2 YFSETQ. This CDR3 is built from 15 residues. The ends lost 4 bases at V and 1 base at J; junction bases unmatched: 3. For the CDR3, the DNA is TGCGCCAGCAGCCCCCTAGCGGGGGGCCAAGAGACCCAGTACTTC. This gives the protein CASSPLAGGQETQYF.

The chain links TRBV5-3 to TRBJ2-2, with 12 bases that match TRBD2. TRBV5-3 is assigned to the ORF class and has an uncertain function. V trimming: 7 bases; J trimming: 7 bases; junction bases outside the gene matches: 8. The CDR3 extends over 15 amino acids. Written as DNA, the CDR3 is TGTGCCAGATGCGGACTAGCGGGGATGGTCGGGGAGCTGTTTTTT. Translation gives CARCGLAGMVGELFF.

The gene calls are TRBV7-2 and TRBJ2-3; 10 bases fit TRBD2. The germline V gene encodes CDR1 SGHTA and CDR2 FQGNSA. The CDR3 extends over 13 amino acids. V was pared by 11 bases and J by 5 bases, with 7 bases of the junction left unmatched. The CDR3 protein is CAGSGGPGDTQYF. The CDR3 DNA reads TGTGCCGGTAGCGGGGGGCCAGGAGATACGCAGTATTTT. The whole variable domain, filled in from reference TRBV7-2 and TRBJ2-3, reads GAGVSQSPSNKVTEKGKDVELRCDPISGHTALYWYRQSLGQGLEFLIYFQGNSAPDKSGLPSDRFSAERTGGSVSTLTIQRTQQEDSAVYLCAGSGGPGDTQYFGPGTRLTVL.

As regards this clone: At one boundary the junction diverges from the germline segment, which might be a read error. The CDR3 spells CSSSSITGSSYNEQFF. CDR3 sequence (DNA): TGTTCCAGCAGCTCTATAACAGGGAGCTCCTACAATGAGCAGTTCTTC. The chain combines TRBV7-9 with TRBJ2-1; D is perhaps TRBD1 (6 bases). The CDR3 has 16 amino acids. CDR1 and CDR2 from the germline V gene are SEHNR and FQNEAQ (reference sequence). Variable domain in full (rest from reference TRBV7-9 and TRBJ2-1): DTGVSQNPRHKITKRGQNVTFRCDPISEHNRLYWYRQTLGQGPEFLTYFQNEAQLEKSRLLSDRFSAERPKGSFSTLEIQRTEQGDSAMYLCSSSSITGSSYNEQFFGPGTRLTVL.